These 21 T cell receptor beta chains came from one sample sequenced in a study of T cell responses to AZD1222 COVID-19 vaccine (dated by TCRdb to about 2021). Libraries were made using the immunoSEQ multiplex PCR assay. TCRdb limited this immuneACCESS table to in-frame rearrangements with V and J called. A share of clones is missing; checked studies link under half to unresolved V genes, and the rest is unexplained. This sample holds approximately 120,000 clones; 88% were observed only once. The ten largest make up about 13% of the sample. The time point label, read with the paper, signifies: baseline before first vaccination. Sample treatment or condition, as interpreted from the label and publication: meningococcal conjugate vaccine given as trial control. The starting material was peripheral blood, obtained on day 0 of MenACWY control vaccination. Every receptor here comes from an adult in good health.

J is TRBJ2-5 and V is TRBV30, with 8 bases identical to TRBD1. The germline CDR1 and CDR2 sequences are GTSNPN and SVGIG (reference sequence). CDR3 length equals 14 residues. V trimming: 5 bases; J trimming: 0 bases; junction bases outside the gene matches: 5. The chain's CDR3 is CAWGTGSYQETQYF. The CDR3 nucleotides read TGTGCCTGGGGGACAGGATCGTACCAAGAGACCCAGTACTTC.

V gene TRBV27 combines with J gene TRBJ1-3, with D perhaps matching TRBD1 (6 bases). V shed 3 bases and J shed 2 bases, with 8 bases lying between them. The CDR3 has 14 residues. Germline V gene data show CDR1 as MNHEY and CDR2 as SMNVEV (reference sequence). The CDR3 is CASSFSGAGNTIYF. The CDR3 DNA reads as TGTGCCAGCAGTTTCTCAGGGGCTGGAAACACCATATATTTT.

The chain has TRBV5-4 and TRBJ1-1; D uncertain. The CDR3 covers 13 residues. Germline CDR1 reads SGHNT; CDR2 reads YYREEE (reference sequence). Between the trimmed V and J ends, which lost 1 base and 1 base, there was a span of 5 bases. The CDR3 coding sequence is TGTGCCAGCAGCTTGTTAGGGAACACTGAAGCTTTCTTT. It specifies CASSLLGNTEAFF.

V and J are TRBV30 and TRBJ1-1, with 7 bases that match TRBD1. After removal of 8 bases from V and 1 base from J, the junction contained 13 bases not matched to a gene. This CDR3 contains 15 residues. CDR1 and CDR2 from the germline V gene are GTSNPN and SVGIG (reference sequence). The CDR3 loop reads CATIPRTGWNTEAFF. For the CDR3, the DNA is TGTGCCACTATCCCTCGGACAGGATGGAACACTGAAGCTTTCTTT.

The J gene is TRBJ2-7, the V gene TRBV30; a possible D gene is TRBD1 (6 bases). The CDR3 is made up of 13 amino acids. Germline lookup yields CDR1 GTSNPN and CDR2 SVGIG (reference sequence). Trimming stripped 4 bases from V and 4 bases from J, with 14 bases between. The CDR3: CAWNPGTSYEQYF. DNA of the CDR3: TGTGCCTGGAACCCCGGGACATCTTACGAGCAGTACTTC.

The rearrangement uses TRBV10-3 and TRBJ2-1; tentatively, D is TRBD2 (6 bases). The V end lost 6 bases, the J end lost 5 bases, and 20 bases lay between the germline ends. CDR1 ENHRY and CDR2 SYGVKD come from the germline V gene. The CDR3 spans 16 residues. CDR3 amino acids: CAIRGTTGTDDNEQFF. The DNA of the CDR3 is TGTGCCATCAGGGGTACCACCGGGACTGACGACAATGAGCAGTTCTTC.

In its sample, this clone was seen a few times. This sequence joins TRBV27 and TRBJ2-3; weak D call: TRBD2 (7 bases). The CDR3 consists of 17 residues. V lost 8 bases, J lost 2 bases, and 23 bases lay in between. Germline lookup yields CDR1 MNHEY and CDR2 SMNVEV (reference sequence). The DNA of the CDR3 is TGTGCCAGCGCGCAAAGGGGGGGAGCGGGAATCACAGATACGCAGTATTTT. Amino acids: CASAQRGGAGITDTQYF.

This chain joins TRBV14 and TRBJ2-3, with TRBD2 matching 10 bases. Germline V lookup: CDR1 SGHDN, CDR2 FVKESK. With V trimmed by 4 bases and J by 8 bases, 3 bases remained unmatched. The length of the CDR3 is 13 residues. The CDR3 nucleotides read TGTGCCAGCAGCCCTCGGACTAGCGGTACGCAGTATTTT. This gives the protein CASSPRTSGTQYF.

The chain is built from TRBV7-8 and TRBJ1-5; a possible D gene is TRBD1 (5 bases). CDR3 length: 17 residues. The ends were cut back, 2 bases at V and 1 base at J, with 15 bases in the middle. Per germline, CDR1 SGHVS and CDR2 FQNEAQ. The CDR3 loop is CASSLWGRAASNQPQHF. The CDR3 DNA reads as TGTGCCAGCAGCTTATGGGGCAGGGCAGCCAGCAATCAGCCCCAGCATTTT.

V usage is TRBV3-1 (or the pseudogene TRBV3-2) and J usage is TRBJ2-2; D gene uncertain. Per germline, CDR1 LGHDT and CDR2 YNNKEL (reference sequence). The germline V and J ends were trimmed by 1 base and 6 bases, with 0 bases remaining between them. The CDR3 is made up of 11 amino acids. The CDR3 here is CASSQAGELFF. The CDR3 DNA is TGTGCCAGCAGCCAAGCCGGGGAGCTGTTTTTT.

V gene TRBV28 combines with J gene TRBJ2-2; a weak D match, TRBD2 (5 bases). V was cut by 4 bases and J by 1 base, with 7 bases left in between. Germline V gene data show CDR1 as MDHEN and CDR2 as SYDVKM. CDR3 length: 14 amino acids. CDR3 in amino acids: CASSSSGNTGELFF. The CDR3 nucleotides read TGTGCCAGCAGTTCCAGCGGGAACACCGGGGAGCTGTTTTTT.

The V gene is TRBV5-1, the J gene TRBJ2-3, with D maybe TRBD2 (6 bases). The ends were cut back, 2 bases at V and 4 bases at J, with 14 bases in the middle. Germline lookup yields CDR1 SGHRS and CDR2 YFSETQ. CDR3 size: 15 residues. This CDR3 is CASSLRASAADTQYF. CDR3 DNA sequence: TGCGCCAGCAGCTTAAGGGCTAGCGCTGCAGATACGCAGTATTTT.

V is TRBV6-2 or TRBV6-3 and J is TRBJ1-1, with a weak D call TRBD1 (5 bases). V was trimmed by 5 bases and J by 1 base, leaving 17 bases between them. CDR1 MNHEY and CDR2 SVGEGT come from the germline V gene. CDR3 length: 16 amino acids. The CDR3 nucleotides are TGTGCCAGCAGTACAAAAATCAGGGTGCAGAACACTGAAGCTTTCTTT. Its translation: CASSTKIRVQNTEAFF.

CDR3 region: CASSLRGGGDTDTQYF. The CDR3, as DNA: TGTGCCAGCAGCTTAAGGGGCGGGGGGGACACAGATACGCAGTATTTT. The chain links TRBV5-4 to TRBJ2-3; 9 nucleotides line up with TRBD2. Germline assignment: CDR1 SGHNT and CDR2 YYREEE (reference sequence). CDR3 size: 16 residues. The V gene end was trimmed by 2 bases and the J gene end by 2 bases; junction bases not matched to a gene: 6.

This chain uses TRBV7-9 with TRBJ2-1, with D perhaps given as TRBD1 or TRBD2 (6 bases each). V was shortened by 1 base and J by 9 bases, with 10 bases between the two germline ends. The V gene's germline CDR1 is SEHNR and CDR2 FQNEAQ (reference sequence). This CDR3 contains 13 residues. The CDR3 sequence: CASSLGGAGEQFF. CDR3 nucleotide sequence: TGTGCCAGCAGCTTAGGGGGGGCCGGTGAGCAGTTCTTC.

This sequence joins TRBV3-1 (or the pseudogene TRBV3-2) and TRBJ1-2; 8 bases agree with TRBD1. The CDR3 has 14 residues. J lost 4 bases, V lost 0 bases, and 1 base had no gene match. Germline loops: CDR1 LGHDT, CDR2 YNNKEL (reference sequence). For the CDR3, the DNA is TGTGCCAGCAGCCAAGACGACAGGGGCTATGGCTACACCTTC. Its protein product is CASSQDDRGYGYTF.

This clone was found once. The V call is TRBV11-3, the J call TRBJ2-3, with D possibly TRBD2 on 7 matching bases. V was cut by 0 bases and J by 2 bases, with 12 bases left in between. This CDR3 is built from 16 residues. Germline loops: CDR1 SGHNT, CDR2 YENEEA. The CDR3 nucleotides are TGTGCCAGCAGCTTAGAGCCCGGGGGGCCCACAGATACGCAGTATTTT. This translates into CASSLEPGGPTDTQYF.

A few counts support this clone. The V gene is TRBV19, the J gene TRBJ2-7, with a tentative D call TRBD1 (6 bases). Germline CDR1 LNHDA, CDR2 SQIVND (reference sequence). CDR3 length: 16 residues. The V end lost 6 bases, the J end lost 2 bases, and 20 bases lay between the germline ends. In DNA form, the CDR3 reads TGTGCCAGTAGCCTCCTACTCCAGGGGACCGCCTACGAGCAGTACTTC. Translating it yields CASSLLLQGTAYEQYF.

The chain carries TRBV5-1 and TRBJ2-5; TRBD2 is a possible D gene (5 bases). Trimming took 4 bases from V and 5 from J, leaving 15 bases between them. This CDR3 has 14 amino acids. Per the germline V gene, CDR1 is SGHRS and CDR2 is YFSETQ. CDR3 sequence: CASSPGVGRETQYF. CDR3 DNA: TGCGCCAGCAGCCCCGGGGTGGGCCGGGAGACCCAGTACTTC.

The chain links TRBV5-1 to TRBJ2-3; D tentatively fits TRBD1 or TRBD2 (6 bases each). The V end lost 4 bases, the J end lost 1 base, and 13 bases lay between the germline ends. CDR1 and CDR2 from the germline V gene are SGHRS and YFSETQ. This CDR3 region has 15 residues. CDR3 sequence: CASSRGRQGTDTQYF. The CDR3 nucleotides read TGCGCCAGCAGCCGGGGGAGACAGGGCACAGATACGCAGTATTTT.

This rearrangement joins TRBV5-1 to TRBJ2-3, with a weak D call TRBD1 (6 bases). There are 16 residues in the CDR3. Deletions cut 3 bases from V and 4 bases from J, with 18 bases between. CDR1 is SGHRS and CDR2 is YFSETQ in the germline V gene. The CDR3 nucleotides are TGCGCCAGCAGCTCCGCCCGGGACACCCTCGCAGATACGCAGTATTTT. Its translation is CASSSARDTLADTQYF.